This TCR beta chain was captured by sequencing in a study of blood T cell repertoires in COVID-19. Study background: PBMCs, B-cell-depleted T cells, or T cells provided the cDNA or gDNA that made up the material.

Original handling: Using reference gene primer amplification, nucleated cell counts were estimated. Generated by immunoSEQ multiplex PCR, the TCRdb table keeps only in-frame clones and is missing some. That table furnishes V, J and clone size, whereas the DNA furnished D and trimming. The sample contains hundreds of thousands of clones, about 81% of which appear only once. V lost 4 bases and J lost 0, with 10 bases in between. Germline V CDR1 and CDR2: SGHTA, FQGNSA. The CDR3 sequence is 14 residues long. The receptor's source is a woman aged 60-75 years with active or convalescent COVID-19. The J gene is TRBJ2-7, the V gene TRBV7-2, with D hard to call. The specimen sequenced was peripheral blood. CDR3 amino acids: CASSSQVSSYEQYF. The CDR3 region has the DNA TGTGCCAGCAGCTCTCAGGTGAGCTCCTACGAGCAGTACTTC.